This T cell receptor (beta chain) was obtained from a study of CD8+ T cells in alopecia areata. This CDR3 contains 18 residues. Trimming removed 9 bases at V and 4 bases at J, with 31 bases between. Reverse transcription of extracted RNA yielded cDNA, which provided the sequencing template. Measured with immunoSEQ multiplex PCR; TCRdb has only the in-frame clones, and not every one. In the table there are 250,000 to 300,000 clones, 58% of which are singletons. A remark on this clone: As yet, its antigen is unknown.

Study outcomes and limitations: It was less clear whether patients shared TCRs than it was in mice, possibly because of HLA.

As to treatment: oral pan-JAK inhibitor, 5-10 mg twice daily. CD4+ and CD8+ T cells were sorted from PBMCs stained for CD3, CD4 and CD8. This specimen was CD4+ T cells sorted from blood, taken at week 24, from a patient treated with tofacitinib. The receptor was derived from a human donor with alopecia areata. This chain links TRBV23-1 with TRBJ2-7, with D possibly being TRBD2 (5 bases). TRBV23-1 is labeled an ORF, and its function is uncertain. The CDR3: CARDSPARAPALGYEQYF. DNA for the CDR3: TGCGCCAGGGATTCGCCCGCGCGGGCCCCAGCCCTTGGATACGAGCAGTACTTC.